These 15 T cell receptor beta chains were sequenced from one sample in a study of blood T cell repertoires in COVID-19. Method: immunoSEQ multiplex PCR; TCRdb's copy keeps in-frame clones and lacks some. The table shows around 39,000 clones, with 80% occurring only once. The sequencing sample was made of peripheral blood. The receptors here all came from a woman in her seventies with acute or convalescent COVID-19.

This clone has a single count. This CDR3 is CASAPGQGRNQPQHF. The DNA of the CDR3 is TGTGCCAGCGCACCGGGACAGGGTCGCAATCAGCCCCAGCATTTT. The rearrangement uses TRBV6-5 and TRBJ1-5; 9 positions agree with TRBD1. Germline loops: CDR1 MNHEY, CDR2 SVGAGI. J was trimmed by 2 bases and V by 8 bases; bases with no gene match: 7. The CDR3 runs 15 residues.

The chain employs TRBV19 and TRBJ2-7; a possible D gene is TRBD2 (5 bases). The germline V gene encodes CDR1 LNHDA and CDR2 SQIVND (reference sequence). This CDR3 is 14 amino acids long. Trimming took 4 bases from V and 5 from J, leaving 15 bases between them. CDR3 sequence reads: CASSKSAGHDEQYF. The CDR3 DNA follows: TGTGCCAGTAGTAAGTCCGCGGGCCACGACGAGCAGTACTTC.

The chain employs TRBV6-5 and TRBJ1-1, with TRBD1 identical over 9 bases. V was clipped by 4 bases and J by 11 bases; unmatched bases: 5. Per the germline V gene, CDR1 is MNHEY and CDR2 is SVGAGI. The CDR3 totals 12 residues. The CDR3, as DNA: TGTGCCAGCAGTTCGGTGGACAGGGGCGCTTTCTTT. It specifies CASSSVDRGAFF.

The rearrangement links TRBV6-5 to TRBJ1-2; weak D call: TRBD1 (6 bases). The CDR3 has 13 amino acids. Per the germline V gene, CDR1 is MNHEY and CDR2 is SVGAGI. V gave up 4 bases and J gave up 7 bases, with 13 bases separating them. The CDR3 spells CASSSNRAGGYTF. As DNA, the CDR3 is TGTGCCAGCAGTTCCAACAGGGCGGGTGGCTACACCTTC.

This chain connects TRBV5-1 to TRBJ2-5; the match to TRBD1 covers 7 bases. Germline loops: CDR1 SGHRS, CDR2 YFSETQ. CDR3 length: 17 residues. The V gene end was trimmed by 7 bases and the J gene end by 5 bases; junction bases not matched to a gene: 20. CDR3 bases: TGCGCCAGCGCACCCGGGCAGGGGGTTTGGAGAAGGGAGACCCAGTACTTC. Translating it yields CASAPGQGVWRRETQYF.

The chain combines TRBV19 with TRBJ2-5; possibly TRBD2 for D (5 bases). Germline CDR1 is LNHDA and CDR2 is SQIVND (reference sequence). The V end lost 5 bases, the J end lost 4 bases, and 14 bases lay between the germline ends. The CDR3 consists of 14 residues. CDR3: CASSFLGNAETQYF. The CDR3 region has the DNA TGTGCCAGTAGTTTCCTCGGGAACGCAGAGACCCAGTACTTC.

The chain carries TRBV6-5 and TRBJ2-1; 10 bases align to TRBD1. Germline lookup yields CDR1 MNHEY and CDR2 SVGAGI. V lost 5 bases, J lost 5 bases, and 3 bases stayed unmatched. This CDR3 has 14 amino acids. The CDR3 is CASSPGTGDNEQFF. For the CDR3, the DNA is TGTGCCAGCAGTCCCGGGACAGGGGACAATGAGCAGTTCTTC.

V is TRBV29-1 and J is TRBJ1-4; D gene ambiguous. V was shortened by 7 bases and J by 2 bases, with 8 bases between the two germline ends. Germline V gene lookup returns CDR1 SQVTM and CDR2 ANQGSEA. This CDR3 is built from 12 residues. DNA for the CDR3: TGCAGCGCAATCCAGACTAATGAAAAACTGTTTTTT. Encoded protein: CSAIQTNEKLFF.

This clone has only one observation. CDR3 DNA: TGCGCCAGCGGTAAATTTGACAGGGAACAAGAGACCCAGTACTTC. This codes for CASGKFDREQETQYF. The chain employs TRBV4-1 and TRBJ2-5; 7 nucleotides match TRBD1. After removal of 8 bases from V and 2 bases from J, the junction contained 11 bases not matched to a gene. The CDR3 extends over 15 amino acids. Germline lookup yields CDR1 MGHRA and CDR2 YSYEKL.

This rearrangement joins TRBV19 to TRBJ2-7; no clear D gene. The length of the CDR3 is 12 residues. Germline CDR1 is LNHDA and CDR2 is SQIVND (reference sequence). Trimming left V 4 bases short and J 3 bases short, with 7 bases between. In nucleotides, the CDR3 is TGTGCCAGTAGTAGACCGGGCTACGAGCAGTACTTC. This codes for CASSRPGYEQYF.

The chain uses TRBV6-5 and TRBJ2-7; weak D call: TRBD1 (5 bases). The CDR3 contains 14 residues. V gave up 6 bases and J gave up 12 bases, with 24 bases separating them. Germline V gene lookup returns CDR1 MNHEY and CDR2 SVGAGI. CDR3 nucleotide sequence: TGTGCCAGCAGGAATACACAGGAACAACGGTTGCGGTACTTC. This encodes CASRNTQEQRLRYF.

The J gene is TRBJ1-6, the V gene TRBV11-2; tentatively, D is TRBD1 (5 bases). The CDR3 sequence is 14 residues long. Trimming stripped 6 bases from V and 4 bases from J, with 10 bases between. The germline V gene encodes CDR1 SGHAT and CDR2 FQNNGV. This chain's CDR3 is CASRPQGYNSPLHF. In nucleotides, the CDR3 is TGTGCCAGCAGACCCCAGGGTTATAATTCACCCCTCCACTTT.

This clone was picked up one time. The chain joins TRBV3-1 (or the pseudogene TRBV3-2) to TRBJ1-1; TRBD1 aligns across 10 bases. V lost 5 bases and J lost 1; bases outside the gene matches: 7. The CDR3 length is 16 residues. Germline V gene data show CDR1 as LGHDT and CDR2 as YNNKEL (reference sequence). The CDR3, as DNA: TGTGCCAGCAGCTCGTGGGACAGGGGAGCGAACACTGAAGCTTTCTTT. Encoded protein: CASSSWDRGANTEAFF.

The chain couples TRBV28 to TRBJ2-2; 11 bases map to TRBD2. There are 16 residues in the CDR3. Losses at the gene ends were 2 bases for V and 4 bases for J; bases not matched to a gene: 3. Germline V gene lookup returns CDR1 MDHEN and CDR2 SYDVKM. This CDR3 is CASSLDGLAGTGELFF. The CDR3, as DNA: TGTGCCAGCAGTTTAGACGGACTAGCGGGCACCGGGGAGCTGTTTTTT.

V and J are TRBV3-1 (or the pseudogene TRBV3-2) and TRBJ2-7, with D tentatively TRBD2 (6 bases). Germline CDR1 is LGHDT and CDR2 is YNNKEL (reference sequence). V gave up 5 bases and J gave up 3 bases, with 17 bases separating them. The CDR3 is 15 amino acids. CDR3 DNA sequence: TGTGCCAGCAGCAACACGGGACTGAATCTCTACGAGCAGTACTTC. Amino acid sequence: CASSNTGLNLYEQYF.